The clone carrying this T cell receptor beta chain came up a few times. Antigen: not known. The time point: patch test 2, 6 weeks after DPC sensitization. Treatment specified: therapeutic diphenylcyclopropenone sensitization with weekly scalp DPC. Blood draws came first, before each patch test. Before extraction, the whole blood was not fractionated, and total RNA was taken from it. The sample is drawn from a study of human T cells and chemical hapten exposure. Study-wide points: In comparison with controls, expanded TCRs gave rise to a significantly larger number of large CDR3 similarity clusters.

TCRdb reanalysed the RACE reads using MiXCR and keeps one entry per CDR3 protein. The data contain 360,000 or so distinct CDR3 sequences, 6% to 7% of them singletons. The source was whole blood, collected in connection with sensitization to the hapten diphenylcyclopropenone (DPC). This clonotype originated in a young woman with alopecia areata. Some clones in this sample may be carry-over from other donors' samples.

DNA of the CDR3: TGTGCCAGCAGCTTAAGCGGACAGGGGCGATTTTTCATGAACACTGAAGCTTTCTTT. It encodes CASSLSGQGRFFMNTEAFF. This chain uses TRBV7-9 with TRBJ1-1; 9 bases map to TRBD1. The V gene end was trimmed by 2 bases and the J gene end by 0 bases; junction bases not matched to a gene: 13. CDR1 is SEHNR and CDR2 is FQNEAQ in the germline V gene (reference sequence). This CDR3 comprises 19 residues.